This T cell receptor (beta chain) is from a study of cytotoxic CD8 clonotypes in ibrutinib-treated CLL. Whole-study findings and limits: Whereas clonality rose at ibrutinib response, it declined toward baseline at progression. Public clonotypes proved infrequent, and on treatment they shrank or remained steady.

Turning to this clone: Its antigen is still unknown.

Here immunoSEQ multiplex PCR was the method, and the copy in TCRdb shows in-frame clones only, minus some. The table has 14,000 or so clones, roughly 64% seen once. Extraction of roughly 1.8 micrograms of genomic DNA from cryopreserved PBMCs supplied material for TCR beta libraries. The germline CDR1 and CDR2 sequences are MNHEY and SMNVEV (reference sequence). V dropped 2 bases and J dropped 2 bases, with 6 bases sitting between them. This CDR3 has 14 residues. This clonotype was sampled from a human donor with chronic lymphocytic leukemia. Sequences were derived from PBMCs, sampled before ibrutinib treatment. V usage is TRBV27 and J usage is TRBJ1-4; D gene uncertain. The CDR3 DNA is TGTGCCAGCAGTTTAGTGGCGACTAATGAAAAACTGTTTTTT. It yields the protein CASSLVATNEKLFF.